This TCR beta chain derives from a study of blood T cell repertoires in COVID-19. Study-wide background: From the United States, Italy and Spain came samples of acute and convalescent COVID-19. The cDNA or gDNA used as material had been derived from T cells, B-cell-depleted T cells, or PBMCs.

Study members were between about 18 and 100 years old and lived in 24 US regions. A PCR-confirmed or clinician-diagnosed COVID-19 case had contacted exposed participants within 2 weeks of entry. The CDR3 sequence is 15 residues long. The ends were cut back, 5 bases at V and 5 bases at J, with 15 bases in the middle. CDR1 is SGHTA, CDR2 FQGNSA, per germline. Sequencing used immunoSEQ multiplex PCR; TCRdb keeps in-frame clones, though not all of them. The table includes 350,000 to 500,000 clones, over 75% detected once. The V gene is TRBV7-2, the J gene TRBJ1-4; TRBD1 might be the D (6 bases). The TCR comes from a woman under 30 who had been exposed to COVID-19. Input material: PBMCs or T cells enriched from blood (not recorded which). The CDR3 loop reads CASSKSTGINEKLFF. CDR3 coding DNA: TGTGCCAGCAGCAAAAGTACAGGGATCAATGAAAAACTGTTTTTT.